A single sample gave rise to the 24 T cell receptor beta chains below, sequenced in a study of Graves' ophthalmopathy and Graves' hyperthyroidism. RNA transcripts yielded amplified TCR beta CDR3 regions. HTBI primers were employed in first-round RT-PCR, then a second-round multiplex PCR followed. MiXCR was run by TCRdb on the multiplex PCR reads, yielding one entry per CDR3 protein. The table has over a million distinct CDR3 sequences, around a third seen once. The sequenced material came from peripheral blood or thyroid tissue (not recorded which). The origin of the receptors is an adult man with Graves' hyperthyroidism.

This clonotype was detected ten times or more. V and J are TRBV5-1 and TRBJ1-6; D is undetermined. Trimming pared 4 bases from V and 6 bases from J, leaving 17 bases between. Germline V gene lookup returns CDR1 SGHRS and CDR2 YFSETQ. The CDR3 is 16 amino acids. The CDR3 loop reads CASSPTGRLSNSPLHF. The CDR3 nucleotides are TGCGCCAGCAGCCCTACCGGTAGATTAAGTAATTCACCCCTCCACTTT.

This clonotype has more than one count but fewer than ten. The CDR3 coding sequence is TGTGCCAGCAGTCACACAGGACGCAATTCACCCCTCCACTTT. Its translation is CASSHTGRNSPLHF. The rearrangement links TRBV7-9 to TRBJ1-6, with D possibly TRBD1 on 5 matching bases. Germline CDR1 reads SEHNR; CDR2 reads FQNEAQ (reference sequence). This CDR3 has 14 amino acids. Trimming left V 6 bases short and J 7 bases short, with 13 bases between.

This clonotype has only a few counts. The chain joins TRBV15 to TRBJ2-5, with D possibly being TRBD1 or TRBD2 (5 bases each). The CDR3 extends over 14 amino acids. Trimming pared 3 bases from V and 0 bases from J, leaving 8 bases between. Germline CDR1 LNHNV, CDR2 YYDKDF (reference sequence). This CDR3 is CATSSRGHQETQYF. The CDR3 DNA follows: TGTGCCACCAGCAGCCGGGGCCACCAAGAGACCCAGTACTTC.

The chain recombines TRBV12-3 or TRBV12-4 with TRBJ2-2, with D perhaps matching TRBD1 (6 bases). The CDR3 consists of 18 residues. Between the trimmed V and J ends, which lost 5 bases and 2 bases, there was a span of 21 bases. The CDR3 protein is CASSHDITTGFNTGELFF. For the CDR3, the DNA is TGTGCCAGCAGTCATGATATTACGACAGGATTCAACACCGGGGAGCTGTTTTTT.

The chain recombines TRBV24-1 with TRBJ2-3, with 8 bases that match TRBD2. V lost 4 bases and J lost 1; bases outside the gene matches: 6. Germline V gene lookup returns CDR1 KGHDR and CDR2 SFDVKD. This CDR3 comprises 16 residues. CDR3 in amino acids: CATSELSGKRTDTQYF. The CDR3 bases are TGTGCCACCAGTGAACTTAGCGGGAAACGCACAGATACGCAGTATTTT.

This clonotype was detected only a few times. The chain joins TRBV20-1 to TRBJ1-6; a weak D match, TRBD1 (6 bases). Looked up from germline, CDR1 is DFQATT and CDR2 is SNEGSKA (reference sequence). Trimming removed 6 bases at V and 14 bases at J, with 14 bases between. There are 11 residues in the CDR3. For the CDR3, the DNA is TGCAGTGCCAACAACAGGGTGGCCCTCCACTTT. This translates into CSANNRVALHF.

This clonotype was seen ten or more times. V usage is TRBV20-1 and J usage is TRBJ1-1; no reliable D call. This CDR3 has 13 residues. Trimming cost V 4 bases and J 1 base, with 10 bases left between them. Germline V gene sequence: CDR1 DFQATT, CDR2 SNEGSKA (reference sequence). For the CDR3, the DNA is TGCAGTGCTAAAACAGCCAGGAACACTGAAGCTTTCTTT. Translated, it gives CSAKTARNTEAFF.

This clonotype turned up a few times. V usage is TRBV29-1 and J usage is TRBJ2-7, with D unclear. V lost 8 bases and J 7 bases, leaving 9 bases between the germline ends. Looked up from germline, CDR1 is SQVTM and CDR2 is ANQGSEA. The CDR3 runs to 9 residues. CDR3 in DNA: TGCAGCTTAGGTGGAGAGCAGTACTTC. It translates to CSLGGEQYF.

In regard to this clonotype: Since a much larger clone is just one base distant, this may be a read error. This chain links TRBV2 with TRBJ2-7; possible D gene TRBD2, 6 bases. The CDR3 length is 14 residues. Per germline, CDR1 SNHLY and CDR2 FYNNEI. In DNA form, the CDR3 reads TGTGCCAGCAGCCCCCGGAGGGGCACCTACGGGCAGTACTTC. Amino acid sequence: CASSPRRGTYGQYF.

This clonotype came up many times. This chain links TRBV9 with TRBJ1-6; 7 bases fit TRBD1. Trimming took 6 bases from V and 7 from J; bases not matched to a gene: 10. In germline, CDR1 is SGDLS, CDR2 YYNGEE. This CDR3 contains 15 residues. The CDR3 DNA is TGTGCCAGCACCGAGACGACAGGGAACAATTCACCCCTCCACTTT. Its translation is CASTETTGNNSPLHF. The full variable domain, completed using reference TRBV9 and TRBJ1-6, is DSGVTQTPKHLITATGQRVTLRCSPRSGDLSVYWYQQSLDQGLQFLIQYYNGEERAKGNILERFSAQQFPDLHSELNLSSLELGDSALYFCASTETTGNNSPLHFGNGTRLTVT.

This chain links TRBV6-5 with TRBJ1-2; 9 nucleotides match TRBD1. Germline V gene sequence: CDR1 MNHEY, CDR2 SVGAGI. The V gene end was trimmed by 2 bases and the J gene end by 8 bases; junction bases not matched to a gene: 3. The CDR3 extends over 13 amino acids. DNA of the CDR3: TGTGCCAGCAGTTACGGGACAGGGCGCGGCTACACCTTC. This gives the protein CASSYGTGRGYTF.

The genes are TRBV9 and TRBJ2-2; D gene unclear. The CDR3 totals 12 residues. Germline CDR1 reads SGDLS; CDR2 reads YYNGEE. V shed 1 base and J shed 6 bases, with 4 bases lying between them. CDR3 residues: CASSVNSGELFF. CDR3 bases: TGTGCCAGCAGCGTAAACTCCGGGGAGCTGTTTTTT.

The chain employs TRBV13 and TRBJ1-6; no reliable D call. The V end was cut by 5 bases, the J end by 8 bases, with 10 bases between. Looked up from germline, CDR1 is PRHDT and CDR2 is FYEKMQ (reference sequence). The length of the CDR3 is 13 residues. The CDR3 protein is CASSQGPDSPLHF. The CDR3 coding sequence is TGTGCCAGCAGCCAAGGTCCGGATTCACCCCTCCACTTT.

The table lists this clonotype with many counts. This rearrangement joins TRBV7-2 to TRBJ2-5; TRBD1 aligns across 8 bases. The trim removed 1 base at V and 4 bases at J, leaving 5 bases unmatched. The germline V gene encodes CDR1 SGHTA and CDR2 FQGNSA. The CDR3 covers 15 residues. The DNA for the CDR3 is TGTGCCAGCAGCTTAGAGGGCAGGGGGCGAGAGACCCAGTACTTC. As protein: CASSLEGRGRETQYF.

A few counts support this clonotype. V gene TRBV11-2 combines with J gene TRBJ2-7; 8 nucleotides match TRBD1. The CDR3 sequence is 16 residues long. Germline V gene sequence: CDR1 SGHAT, CDR2 FQNNGV. V lost 2 bases to trimming and J lost 5 bases; unmatched junction nucleotides: 11. CDR3 in amino acids: CASSLKSTQGAHEQYF. CDR3 DNA: TGTGCCAGCAGCTTAAAATCTACCCAGGGGGCCCACGAGCAGTACTTC.

The CDR3 nucleotides are TGTGCCAGCAGCTTAGGTTGGAGGGACGAGCAGTACTTC. This sequence encodes CASSLGWRDEQYF. The chain has TRBV11-2 and TRBJ2-7, with D tentatively TRBD2 (6 bases). V lost 1 base, J lost 5 bases, and 9 bases lay in between. This CDR3 region has 13 residues. Per germline, CDR1 SGHAT and CDR2 FQNNGV. The full variable domain, with the rest looked up from reference TRBV11-2 and TRBJ2-7, is EAGVAQSPRYKIIEKRQSVAFWCNPISGHATLYWYQQILGQGPKLLIQFQNNGVVDDSQLPKDRFSAERLKGVDSTLKIQPAKLEDSAVYLCASSLGWRDEQYFGPGTRLTVT.

The gene calls are TRBV7-9 and TRBJ1-2; no firm D call. CDR3 size: 16 residues. CDR1 is SEHNR, CDR2 FQNEAQ, per germline (reference sequence). V was shortened by 6 bases and J by 0 bases, with 17 bases between the two germline ends. The CDR3 is CASRGGRLSSNYGYTF. CDR3 DNA: TGTGCCAGCAGAGGTGGCAGACTATCGTCTAACTATGGCTACACCTTC.

This clonotype was recorded many times. The chain employs TRBV19 and TRBJ1-2, with 8 bases lining up with TRBD1. The CDR3 length is 14 residues. Germline V CDR1 and CDR2: LNHDA, SQIVND (reference sequence). With V trimmed by 4 bases and J by 5 bases, 6 bases remained unmatched. The CDR3 loop is CASSNGQGYYGYTF. CDR3 DNA sequence: TGTGCCAGTAGTAACGGACAGGGCTATTATGGCTACACCTTC.

CDR3 nucleotide sequence: TGTGCCAGCAGGCTGGACTCCGGGGCGTCCGAGCAGTACTTC. Translated, it gives CASRLDSGASEQYF. This chain connects TRBV6-5 to TRBJ2-7, with D possibly being TRBD1 or TRBD2 (5 bases each). Germline CDR1 and CDR2: MNHEY and SVGAGI. Trimming removed 6 bases at V and 6 bases at J, with 18 bases between. The CDR3 covers 14 residues.

This clonotype was observed a few times. The rearrangement joins TRBV20-1 to TRBJ2-7; D is perhaps TRBD1 (6 bases). The germline V and J ends were trimmed by 1 base and 3 bases, with 10 bases remaining between them. CDR3 length: 13 amino acids. CDR1 is DFQATT, CDR2 SNEGSKA, per germline (reference sequence). The CDR3 bases are TGCAGTGCTAGAGTGCCGGACAGCTACGAGCAGTACTTC. Amino acids: CSARVPDSYEQYF.

The chain recombines TRBV12-3 or TRBV12-4 with TRBJ2-7; 9 nucleotides align to TRBD2. The CDR3 is 17 amino acids. V was pared by 6 bases and J by 3 bases, with 15 bases of the junction left unmatched. Here the CDR3 DNA reads TGTGCCAGCAGCCGAATAGACCTAGCGGGATACGGCTACGAGCAGTACTTC. Its translation is CASSRIDLAGYGYEQYF.

The table lists this clonotype with many counts. V is TRBV29-1 and J is TRBJ2-7, with 7 bases fitting TRBD1. CDR1 SQVTM and CDR2 ANQGSEA come from the germline V gene. This CDR3 is 12 amino acids long. Losses at the gene ends were 4 bases for V and 4 bases for J; bases not matched to a gene: 4. As DNA, the CDR3 is TGCAGCGTTGGCTACAGGGGTTACGAGCAGTACTTC. Translated: CSVGYRGYEQYF.

This clonotype was detected many times. The J gene is TRBJ2-7, the V gene TRBV7-3; 10 bases map to TRBD2. The germline V gene has CDR1 SGHTA and CDR2 FQGTGA. The V and J ends lost 5 bases and 4 bases, in that order; junction bases with no gene match: 8. CDR3 length: 15 residues. The chain's CDR3 is CASSLRAGGSYEQYF. The CDR3 nucleotides are TGTGCCAGCAGCCTCCGAGCGGGAGGGAGTTACGAGCAGTACTTC.

The J gene is TRBJ2-5, the V gene TRBV4-3; 9 bases fit TRBD2. V lost 0 bases and J lost 0; bases outside the gene matches: 11. The CDR3 covers 19 residues. The germline V gene has CDR1 LGHNA and CDR2 YSLEER. The CDR3 sequence is CASSQDLVRGTSYQETQYF. CDR3 bases: TGCGCCAGCAGCCAAGATTTGGTGCGAGGGACTAGCTACCAAGAGACCCAGTACTTC.